This T cell receptor beta chain came from a study of cytomegalovirus exposure and HLA in healthy donors. The V gene's germline CDR1 is GTSNPN and CDR2 SVGIG (reference sequence). V lost 4 bases, J lost 3 bases, and 9 bases lay in between. The CDR3 consists of 13 residues. 60 Vbeta and 13 Jbeta primers were used in PCR. Some clones are missing from TCRdb's copy, which holds only in-frame ones; the method was immunoSEQ multiplex PCR. The sample contains roughly 130,000 clones, 74% of which appear only once. The receptor comes from a man aged 18 to 30 in good health and CMV-seropositive. This chain uses TRBV30 with TRBJ2-2; D remains unclear. The specimen sequenced was PBMCs. In nucleotides, the CDR3 is TGTGCCTGGAAAAGCTCGGACACCGGGGAGCTGTTTTTT. Translating it yields CAWKSSDTGELFF.